This entry describes one TCR beta chain. The data stem from a study of T cell changes during pregnancy in multiple sclerosis. The data were produced by immunoSEQ multiplex PCR, yet TCRdb's version contains in-frame clones alone and is incomplete. The sample consists of fewer than 95,000 clones, about 93% of them appearing once. This material consisted of peripheral blood, taken in the first trimester of pregnancy. This TCR derives from a female donor with multiple sclerosis, enrolled in a pregnancy study.

CDR3 sequence: CASSGTSGGPSRQGSTDTQYF. The CDR3 DNA is TGCGCCAGCAGTGGGACTAGCGGGGGGCCGAGCCGGCAGGGGAGCACAGATACGCAGTATTTT. This chain connects TRBV5-1 to TRBJ2-3; 15 nucleotides match TRBD2. The CDR3 loop spans 21 amino acids. The V gene end was trimmed by 5 bases and the J gene end by 0 bases; junction bases not matched to a gene: 16. Germline V CDR1 and CDR2: SGHRS, YFSETQ. Drawing the rest from reference TRBV5-1 and TRBJ2-3, the complete variable domain is KAGVTQTPRYLIKTRGQQVTLSCSPISGHRSVSWYQQTPGQGLQFLFEYFSETQRNKGNFPGRFSGRQFSNSRSEMNVSTLELGDSALYLCASSGTSGGPSRQGSTDTQYFGPGTRLTVL.